This T cell receptor beta chain came from a study of blood T cells in healthy people across ages. Study findings and constraints: In older individuals, TCR beta diversity per million T cells was lower, falling roughly linearly with age.

Combining a sample-barcoded 5' primer with a J-beta primer mix, a second PCR ran for 7 to 11 cycles. Each CDR3 protein is one row after TCRdb ran MiXCR on the 5' RACE reads. In the table there are about 1,400,000 distinct CDR3 sequences, roughly 45% of which are singletons. CDR3 length: 16 amino acids. The germline gives CDR1 SGHRS, CDR2 YFSETQ. Points on this clonotype: Its matching antigen is unknown.

The sample consisted of blood. This chain connects TRBV5-1 to TRBJ2-1, with D perhaps assigned TRBD1 or TRBD2 (6 bases each). The DNA end is a closer match to TRBJ2-7, so the J assignment may be wrong. This clonotype was obtained from a woman aged 18-29 years in good health. CDR3 in DNA: TGCGCCAGCAACACAGATTGGGGGGCGTCCTACAATGAGCAGTACTTC. Amino acids: CASNTDWGASYNEQYF.